These 12 T cell receptor beta chains share one sample of origin, sequenced in a study of T cell responses to AZD1222 COVID-19 vaccine. The method was immunoSEQ multiplex PCR; TCRdb's version includes in-frame clones alone and lacks a portion of them. The sample lists 95,000 to 100,000 clones; around nine tenths were seen once. The source was peripheral blood, collected on day 0 of AZD1222 vaccination. The source is an adult in good health.

The chain combines TRBV28 with TRBJ1-5; 8 bases are shared with TRBD1. The ends lost 5 bases at V and 11 bases at J; junction bases unmatched: 8. From germline, CDR1 is MDHEN and CDR2 SYDVKM. The CDR3 runs 13 residues. The CDR3 spells CASSPTTGDTQHF. CDR3 nucleotide sequence: TGTGCCAGCAGTCCGACGACAGGGGATACCCAGCATTTT. The variable domain in full, completed from reference TRBV28 and TRBJ1-5, reads DVKVTQSSRYLVKRTGEKVFLECVQDMDHENMFWYRQDPGLGLRLIYFSYDVKMKEKGDIPEGYSVSREKKERFSLILESASTNQTSMYLCASSPTTGDTQHFGDGTRLSIL.

V usage is TRBV21-1 and J usage is TRBJ1-1. TRBV21-1 is annotated as a pseudogene. This CDR3 contains 16 residues. The CDR3 reads CASSKAGRRRDTEAFF. In DNA, the CDR3 is TGTGCCAGCAGCAAAGCAGGCCGTAGGCGGGACACTGAAGCTTTCTTT.

The rearrangement joins TRBV5-1 to TRBJ1-1, with D unresolved. Trimming took off 0 bases at V and 3 bases at J, with 9 bases between the two ends. Germline assignment: CDR1 SGHRS and CDR2 YFSETQ. The CDR3 consists of 14 residues. The CDR3 sequence is CASSLGHGYTEAFF. CDR3 DNA sequence: TGCGCCAGCAGCTTGGGGCACGGGTACACTGAAGCTTTCTTT.

CDR3 DNA sequence: TGTGCCACCAGCAGAGATCTGACCTCTGGAAACACCATATATTTT. Encoded protein: CATSRDLTSGNTIYF. The V call is TRBV15, the J call TRBJ1-3; D unclear. Germline V gene data show CDR1 as LNHNV and CDR2 as YYDKDF (reference sequence). The ends were cut back, 0 bases at V and 0 bases at J, with 6 bases in the middle. This CDR3 comprises 15 residues.

The gene calls are TRBV7-9 and TRBJ1-2; D may be TRBD1 (6 bases). CDR3 size: 16 residues. From germline, CDR1 is SEHNR and CDR2 FQNEAQ (reference sequence). The V and J ends lost 4 bases and 1 base respectively, with 16 bases between them. CDR3 amino acids: CASSSTTGSLNYGYTF. For the CDR3, the DNA is TGTGCCAGCAGCTCAACGACAGGCTCCCTTAACTATGGCTACACCTTC. The full variable domain, its missing parts supplied by reference TRBV7-9 and TRBJ1-2, is DTGVSQNPRHKITKRGQNVTFRCDPISEHNRLYWYRQTLGQGPEFLTYFQNEAQLEKSRLLSDRFSAERPKGSFSTLEIQRTEQGDSAMYLCASSSTTGSLNYGYTFGSGTRLTVV.

The chain couples TRBV9 to TRBJ2-3, with 8 nucleotides matching TRBD2. From germline, CDR1 is SGDLS and CDR2 YYNGEE. V was pared by 4 bases and J by 2 bases, with 6 bases of the junction left unmatched. This CDR3 has 15 amino acids. CDR3 residues: CASSYAGGSTDTQYF. DNA of the CDR3: TGTGCCAGCAGCTACGCGGGGGGATCCACAGATACGCAGTATTTT.

The genes are TRBV20-1 and TRBJ2-3, with D unclear. The CDR3 extends over 11 amino acids. The V end lost 1 base, the J end lost 5 bases, and 4 bases lay between the germline ends. Germline V CDR1 and CDR2: DFQATT, SNEGSKA (reference sequence). The CDR3 DNA reads as TGCAGTGCTAGAGTAGGAGATACGCAGTATTTT. It translates to CSARVGDTQYF.

On this clone: Germline is not matched at one junction end, which may reflect a read error. This chain joins TRBV12-3 or TRBV12-4 and TRBJ1-2; 8 bases are a match to TRBD1. This CDR3 is 11 amino acids long. The CDR3: CASSYRDRSFF. In nucleotides, the CDR3 is TGTGCCAGCAGCTACCGGGACAGGAGCTTCTTC.

A few counts support this clone. This chain connects TRBV7-2 to TRBJ2-2, with D maybe TRBD1 (5 bases). The CDR3 consists of 14 residues. The V gene lost 4 bases and the J gene lost 4 bases, with 10 bases spanning the gap. The germline CDR1 and CDR2 sequences are SGHTA and FQGNSA. The CDR3 region has the DNA TGTGCCAGCAGCTCAGGGTTGTCCACCGGGGAGCTGTTTTTT. Encoded protein: CASSSGLSTGELFF.

The chain links TRBV2 to TRBJ1-4, with 7 bases fitting TRBD1. There are 15 residues in the CDR3. In germline, CDR1 is SNHLY, CDR2 FYNNEI. V trimming: 5 bases; J trimming: 6 bases; junction bases outside the gene matches: 9. DNA for the CDR3: TGTGCCAGCAGTAACGGGCCAGGGGGGGATGAAAAACTGTTTTTT. This sequence encodes CASSNGPGGDEKLFF. The full variable domain, in which reference TRBV2 and TRBJ1-4 provide the parts outside the CDR3, is EPEVTQTPSHQVTQMGQEVILRCVPISNHLYFYWYRQILGQKVEFLVSFYNNEISEKSEIFDDQFSVERPDGSNFTLKIRSTKLEDSAMYFCASSNGPGGDEKLFFGSGTQLSVL.

This chain uses TRBV29-1 with TRBJ1-6, with 8 bases matching TRBD1. Germline values: CDR1 SQVTM, CDR2 ANQGSEA. Germline trimming cut 0 bases from V and 14 bases from J; bases unmatched to any gene: 6. The CDR3 is made up of 13 amino acids. The DNA for the CDR3 is TGCAGCGTTGAAGAGACGGGGACAGGAACCCTCCACTTT. Translated: CSVEETGTGTLHF. Full variable domain (remainder filled in from reference TRBV29-1 and TRBJ1-6): SAVISQKPSRDICQRGTSLTIQCQVDSQVTMMFWYRQQPGQSLTLIATANQGSEATYESGFVIDKFPISRPNLTFSTLTVSNMSPEDSSIYLCSVEETGTGTLHFGNGTRLTVT.

The genes are TRBV18 and TRBJ1-4; D not resolved. CDR1 KGHSH and CDR2 LQKENI come from the germline V gene. This CDR3 is built from 16 residues. Deletions cut 6 bases from V and 0 bases from J, with 14 bases between. The CDR3: CASSLLGSATNEKLFF. The CDR3 nucleotides read TGTGCCAGCTCTCTTTTAGGGTCTGCAACTAATGAAAAACTGTTTTTT.